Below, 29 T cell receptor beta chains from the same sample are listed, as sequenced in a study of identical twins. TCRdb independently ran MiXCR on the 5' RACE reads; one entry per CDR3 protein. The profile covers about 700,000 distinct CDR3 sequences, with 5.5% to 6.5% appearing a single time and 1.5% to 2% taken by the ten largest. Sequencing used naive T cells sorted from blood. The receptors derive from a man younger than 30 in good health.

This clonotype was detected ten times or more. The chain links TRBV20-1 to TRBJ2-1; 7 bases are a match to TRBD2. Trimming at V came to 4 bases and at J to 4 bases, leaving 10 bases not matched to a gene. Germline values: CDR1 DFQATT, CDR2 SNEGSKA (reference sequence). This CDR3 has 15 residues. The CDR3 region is CSAMGLADFYNEQFF. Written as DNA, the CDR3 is TGCAGTGCTATGGGGCTAGCGGATTTTTACAATGAGCAGTTCTTC.

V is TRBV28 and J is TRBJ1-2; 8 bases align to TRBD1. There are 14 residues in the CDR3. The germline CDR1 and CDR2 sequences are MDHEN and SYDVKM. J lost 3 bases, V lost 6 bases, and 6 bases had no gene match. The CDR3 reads CASRGTGVDYGYTF. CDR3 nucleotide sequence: TGTGCCAGCAGGGGGACAGGAGTAGACTATGGCTACACCTTC.

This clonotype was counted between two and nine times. The DNA for the CDR3 is TGCGCCAGCAGCTCACCAGCGGGAGAAGTAGAGACCCAGTACTTC. It is translated as CASSSPAGEVETQYF. The chain combines TRBV5-1 with TRBJ2-5; 8 positions agree with TRBD2. Germline CDR1 reads SGHRS; CDR2 reads YFSETQ. This CDR3 is 15 amino acids long. Losses at the gene ends were 3 bases for V and 4 bases for J; bases not matched to a gene: 8.

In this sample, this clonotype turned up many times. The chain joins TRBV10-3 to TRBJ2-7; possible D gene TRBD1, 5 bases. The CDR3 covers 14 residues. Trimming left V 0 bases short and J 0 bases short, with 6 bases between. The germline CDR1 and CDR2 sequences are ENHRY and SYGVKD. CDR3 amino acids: CAISESDSSYEQYF. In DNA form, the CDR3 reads TGTGCCATCAGTGAGTCTGACAGCTCCTACGAGCAGTACTTC.

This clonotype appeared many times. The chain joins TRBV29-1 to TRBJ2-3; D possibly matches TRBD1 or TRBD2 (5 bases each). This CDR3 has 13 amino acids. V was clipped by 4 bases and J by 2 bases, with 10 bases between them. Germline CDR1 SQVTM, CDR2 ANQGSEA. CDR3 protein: CSVAGRATDTQYF. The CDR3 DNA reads TGCAGCGTTGCGGGACGGGCCACAGATACGCAGTATTTT.

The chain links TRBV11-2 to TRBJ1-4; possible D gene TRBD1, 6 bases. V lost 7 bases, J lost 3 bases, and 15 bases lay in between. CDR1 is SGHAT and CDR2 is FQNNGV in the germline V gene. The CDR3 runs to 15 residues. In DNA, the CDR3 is TGTGCCAGCAACGAACGCCCAGGGGCTAATGAAAAACTGTTTTTT. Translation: CASNERPGANEKLFF. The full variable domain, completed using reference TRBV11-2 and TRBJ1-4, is EAGVAQSPRYKIIEKRQSVAFWCNPISGHATLYWYQQILGQGPKLLIQFQNNGVVDDSQLPKDRFSAERLKGVDSTLKIQPAKLEDSAVYLCASNERPGANEKLFFGSGTQLSVL.

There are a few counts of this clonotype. The CDR3: CASSSFIGRQETQYF. The CDR3 region has the DNA TGCGCCAGCAGCTCGTTTATTGGGAGGCAAGAGACCCAGTACTTC. This chain joins TRBV5-1 and TRBJ2-5; D might be TRBD2 (6 bases). Between the trimmed V and J ends, which lost 3 bases and 2 bases, there was a span of 14 bases. This CDR3 has 15 residues. Germline CDR1 SGHRS, CDR2 YFSETQ.

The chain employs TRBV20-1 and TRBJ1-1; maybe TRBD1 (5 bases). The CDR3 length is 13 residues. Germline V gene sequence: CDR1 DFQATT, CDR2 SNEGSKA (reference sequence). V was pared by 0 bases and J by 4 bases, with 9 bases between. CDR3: CSARDPGITEAFF. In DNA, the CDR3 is TGCAGTGCTAGAGATCCAGGGATCACTGAAGCTTTCTTT.

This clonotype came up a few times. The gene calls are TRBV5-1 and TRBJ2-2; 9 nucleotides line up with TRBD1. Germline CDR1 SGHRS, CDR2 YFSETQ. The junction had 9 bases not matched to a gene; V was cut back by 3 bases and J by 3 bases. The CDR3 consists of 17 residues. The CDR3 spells CASSSWTGDLDTGELFF. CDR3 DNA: TGCGCCAGCAGCTCTTGGACAGGGGACTTGGACACCGGGGAGCTGTTTTTT. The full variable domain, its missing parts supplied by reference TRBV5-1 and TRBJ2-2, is KAGVTQTPRYLIKTRGQQVTLSCSPISGHRSVSWYQQTPGQGLQFLFEYFSETQRNKGNFPGRFSGRQFSNSRSEMNVSTLELGDSALYLCASSSWTGDLDTGELFFGEGSRLTVL.

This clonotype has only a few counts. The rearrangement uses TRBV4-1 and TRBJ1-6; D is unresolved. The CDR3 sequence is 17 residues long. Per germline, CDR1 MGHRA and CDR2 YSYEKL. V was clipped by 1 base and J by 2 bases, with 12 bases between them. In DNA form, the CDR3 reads TGCGCCAGCAGCCAAGGGGCCATACAGACCTATAATTCACCCCTCCACTTT. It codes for CASSQGAIQTYNSPLHF.

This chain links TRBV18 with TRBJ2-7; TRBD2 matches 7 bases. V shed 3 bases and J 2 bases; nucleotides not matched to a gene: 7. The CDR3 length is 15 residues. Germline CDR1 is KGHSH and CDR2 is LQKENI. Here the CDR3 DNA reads TGTGCCAGCTCACCGGCATCTAGCGGTCCCTACGAGCAGTACTTC. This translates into CASSPASSGPYEQYF.

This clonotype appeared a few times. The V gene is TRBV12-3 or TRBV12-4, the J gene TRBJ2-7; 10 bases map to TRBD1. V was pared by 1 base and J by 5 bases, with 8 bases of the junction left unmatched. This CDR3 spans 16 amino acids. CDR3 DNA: TGTGCCAGCAGTTTAGGGGGCGGGACAGGGGCTAACGAGCAGTACGTC. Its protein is CASSLGGGTGANEQYV.

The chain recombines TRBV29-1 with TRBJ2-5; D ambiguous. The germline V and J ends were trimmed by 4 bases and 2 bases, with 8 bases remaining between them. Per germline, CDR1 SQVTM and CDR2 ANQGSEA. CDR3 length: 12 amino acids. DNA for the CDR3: TGCAGCGTTGGGGTCGCACAAGAGACCCAGTACTTC. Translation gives CSVGVAQETQYF.

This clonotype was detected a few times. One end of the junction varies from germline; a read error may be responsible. CDR3 region: CASSQDSGTALF. DNA for the CDR3: TGCGCCAGCAGCCAAGATTCGGGAACCGCCCTCTTC. This rearrangement joins TRBV4-3 to TRBJ2-1; tentative D call: TRBD2 (5 bases). This CDR3 has 12 amino acids. Germline CDR1 LGHNA, CDR2 YSLEER.

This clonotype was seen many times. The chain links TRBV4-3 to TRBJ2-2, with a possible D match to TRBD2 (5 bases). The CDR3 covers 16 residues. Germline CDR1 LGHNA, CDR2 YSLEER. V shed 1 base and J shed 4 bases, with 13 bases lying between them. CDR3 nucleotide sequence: TGCGCCAGCAGCCAAGGAGGCGCGGCGGGCACCGGGGAGCTGTTTTTT. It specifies CASSQGGAAGTGELFF.

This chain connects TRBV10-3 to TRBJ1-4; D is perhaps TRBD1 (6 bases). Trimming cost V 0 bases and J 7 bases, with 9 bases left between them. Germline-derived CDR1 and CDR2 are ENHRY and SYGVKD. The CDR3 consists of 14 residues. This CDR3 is CAISESGQSEKLFF. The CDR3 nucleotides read TGTGCCATCAGTGAGTCGGGACAATCTGAAAAACTGTTTTTT.

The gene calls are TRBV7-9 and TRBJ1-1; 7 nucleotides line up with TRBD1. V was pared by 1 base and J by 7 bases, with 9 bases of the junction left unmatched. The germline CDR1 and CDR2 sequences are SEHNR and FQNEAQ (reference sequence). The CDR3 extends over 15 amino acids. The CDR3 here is CASSLGQGGRIEAFF. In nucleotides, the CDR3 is TGTGCCAGCAGCTTAGGACAGGGCGGAAGAATTGAAGCTTTCTTT. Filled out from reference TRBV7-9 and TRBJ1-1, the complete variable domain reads DTGVSQNPRHKITKRGQNVTFRCDPISEHNRLYWYRQTLGQGPEFLTYFQNEAQLEKSRLLSDRFSAERPKGSFSTLEIQRTEQGDSAMYLCASSLGQGGRIEAFFGQGTRLTVV.

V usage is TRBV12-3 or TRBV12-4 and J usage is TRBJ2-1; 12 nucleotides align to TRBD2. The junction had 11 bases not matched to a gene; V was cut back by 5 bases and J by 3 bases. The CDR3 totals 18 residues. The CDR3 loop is CASSPAPGLAGNYNEQFF. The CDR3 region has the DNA TGTGCCAGCAGTCCCGCGCCCGGACTAGCGGGAAACTACAATGAGCAGTTCTTC.

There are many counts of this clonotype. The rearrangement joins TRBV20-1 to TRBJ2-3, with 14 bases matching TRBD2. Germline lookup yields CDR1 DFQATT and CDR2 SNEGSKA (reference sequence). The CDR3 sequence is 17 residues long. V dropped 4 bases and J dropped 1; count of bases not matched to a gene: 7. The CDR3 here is CSATPGTSGSGTDTQYF. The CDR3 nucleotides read TGCAGTGCTACCCCAGGGACTAGCGGGAGCGGCACAGATACGCAGTATTTT.

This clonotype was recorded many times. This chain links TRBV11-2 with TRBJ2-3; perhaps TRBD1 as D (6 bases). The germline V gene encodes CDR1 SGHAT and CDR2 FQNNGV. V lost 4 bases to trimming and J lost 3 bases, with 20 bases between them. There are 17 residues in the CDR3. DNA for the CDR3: TGTGCCAGCAGCTCAGTTGAACAGGGTGATTTAACAGATACGCAGTATTTT. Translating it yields CASSSVEQGDLTDTQYF.

CDR3 region: CASSPRQETYEQYV. CDR3 nucleotides: TGTGCCAGCTCACCAAGACAGGAAACCTACGAGCAGTACGTC. The chain joins TRBV18 to TRBJ2-7; a possible D gene is TRBD1 (6 bases). V lost 2 bases and J lost 2, with 10 bases in between. There are 14 residues in the CDR3. In germline, CDR1 is KGHSH, CDR2 LQKENI.

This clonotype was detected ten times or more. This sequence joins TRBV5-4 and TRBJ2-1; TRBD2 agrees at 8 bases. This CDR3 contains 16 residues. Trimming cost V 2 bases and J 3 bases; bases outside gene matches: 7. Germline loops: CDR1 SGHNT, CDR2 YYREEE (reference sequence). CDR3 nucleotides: TGTGCCAGCAGCTTAGCGGACAGCGGGGGCTACAATGAGCAGTTCTTC. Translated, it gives CASSLADSGGYNEQFF. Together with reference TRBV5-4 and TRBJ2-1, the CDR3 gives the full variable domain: ETGVTQSPTHLIKTRGQQVTLRCSSQSGHNTVSWYQQALGQGPQFIFQYYREEENGRGNFPPRFSGLQFPNYSSELNVNALELDDSALYLCASSLADSGGYNEQFFGPGTRLTVL.

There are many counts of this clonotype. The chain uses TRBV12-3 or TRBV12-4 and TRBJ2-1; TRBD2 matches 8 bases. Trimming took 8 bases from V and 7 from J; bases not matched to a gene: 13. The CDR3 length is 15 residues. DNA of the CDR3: TGTGCCAGCCATACAGAAGGCGGGAGGCTTAATGAGCAGTTCTTC. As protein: CASHTEGGRLNEQFF.

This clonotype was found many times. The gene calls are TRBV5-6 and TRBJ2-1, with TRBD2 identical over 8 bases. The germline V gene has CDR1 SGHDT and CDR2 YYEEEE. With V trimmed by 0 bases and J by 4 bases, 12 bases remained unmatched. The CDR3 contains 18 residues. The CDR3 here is CASSLAGAGDWAYNEQFF. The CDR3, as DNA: TGTGCCAGCAGCTTGGCGGGAGCGGGAGATTGGGCTTACAATGAGCAGTTCTTC. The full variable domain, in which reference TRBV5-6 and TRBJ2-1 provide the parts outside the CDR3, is DAGVTQSPTHLIKTRGQQVTLRCSPKSGHDTVSWYQQALGQGPQFIFQYYEEEERQRGNFPDRFSGHQFPNYSSELNVNALLLGDSALYLCASSLAGAGDWAYNEQFFGPGTRLTVL.

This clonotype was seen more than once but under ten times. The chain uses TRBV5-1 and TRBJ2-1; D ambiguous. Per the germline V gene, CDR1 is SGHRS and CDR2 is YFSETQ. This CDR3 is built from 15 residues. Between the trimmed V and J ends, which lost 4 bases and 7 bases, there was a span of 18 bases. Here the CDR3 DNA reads TGCGCCAGCAGCCCCAGTGTAGTGAACCGTAATGAGCAGTTCTTC. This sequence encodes CASSPSVVNRNEQFF.

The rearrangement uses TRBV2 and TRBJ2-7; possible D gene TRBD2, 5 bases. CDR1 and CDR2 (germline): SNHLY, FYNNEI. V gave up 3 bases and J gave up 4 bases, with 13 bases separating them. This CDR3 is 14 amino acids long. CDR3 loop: CASSEGALSYEQYV. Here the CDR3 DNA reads TGTGCCAGCAGTGAGGGAGCGCTGTCGTACGAGCAGTACGTC.

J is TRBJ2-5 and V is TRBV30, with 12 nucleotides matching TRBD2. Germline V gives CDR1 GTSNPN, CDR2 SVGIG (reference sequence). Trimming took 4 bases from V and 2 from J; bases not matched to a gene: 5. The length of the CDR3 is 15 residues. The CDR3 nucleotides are TGTGCCTGGATACGGACTAGCGGGATACAAGAGACCCAGTACTTC. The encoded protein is CAWIRTSGIQETQYF.

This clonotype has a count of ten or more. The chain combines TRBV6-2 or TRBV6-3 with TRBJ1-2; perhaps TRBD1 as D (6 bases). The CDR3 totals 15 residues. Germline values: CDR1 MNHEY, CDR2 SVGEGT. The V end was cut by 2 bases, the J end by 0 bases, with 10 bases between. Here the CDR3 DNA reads TGTGCCAGCAGTTACGGTCAGGGGACTAACTATGGCTACACCTTC. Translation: CASSYGQGTNYGYTF.

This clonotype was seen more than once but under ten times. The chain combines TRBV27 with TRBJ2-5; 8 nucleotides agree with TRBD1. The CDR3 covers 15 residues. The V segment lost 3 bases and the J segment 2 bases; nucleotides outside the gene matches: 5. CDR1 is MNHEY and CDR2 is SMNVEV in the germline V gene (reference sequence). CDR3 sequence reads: CASSLITGGQETQYF. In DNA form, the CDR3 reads TGTGCCAGCAGTTTGATAACAGGGGGACAAGAGACCCAGTACTTC.